This T cell receptor (beta chain) was observed in a study of brain T cells in children with intractable seizures. V was shortened by 3 bases and J by 4 bases, with 6 bases between the two germline ends. The CDR3 covers 12 residues. Clones were sequenced by immunoSEQ multiplex PCR, and TCRdb holds only the in-frame ones, with some missing. Of about 120,000 clones in the sample, under 95% were seen once. The sequenced cases were selected for having the highest brain T cell transcript signatures. Patients received at least one anti-epileptic drug before surgery. Findings of the study overall: Pre-surgery blood may have been undersampled, hiding some clones. Only CDR3 sequence similarity suggested viral specificity, without known HCMV serostatus.

As to this clone: The antigen is not known.

The receptor's source is a boy younger than two with hemimegalencephaly and intractable seizures. This chain joins TRBV12-3 or TRBV12-4 and TRBJ1-1, with D possibly being TRBD1 (5 bases). The material was peripheral blood, obtained at surgery. DNA of the CDR3: TGTGCCAGCAGTTTGAGGGGCACTGAAGCTTTCTTT. It encodes CASSLRGTEAFF.